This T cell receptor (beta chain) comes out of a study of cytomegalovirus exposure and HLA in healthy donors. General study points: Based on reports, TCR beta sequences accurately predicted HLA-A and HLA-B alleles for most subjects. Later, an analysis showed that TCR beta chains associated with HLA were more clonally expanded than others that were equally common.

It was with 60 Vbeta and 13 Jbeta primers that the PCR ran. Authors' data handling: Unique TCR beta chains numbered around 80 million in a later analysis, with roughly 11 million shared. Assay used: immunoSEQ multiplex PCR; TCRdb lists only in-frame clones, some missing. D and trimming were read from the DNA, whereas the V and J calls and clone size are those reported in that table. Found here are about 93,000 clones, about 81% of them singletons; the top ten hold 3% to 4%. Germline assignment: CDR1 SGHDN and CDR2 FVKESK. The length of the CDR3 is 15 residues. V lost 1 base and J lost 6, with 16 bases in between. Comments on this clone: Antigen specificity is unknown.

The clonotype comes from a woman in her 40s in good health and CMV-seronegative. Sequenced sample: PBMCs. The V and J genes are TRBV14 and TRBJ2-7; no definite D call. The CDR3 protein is CASSQGRVVVLEQYF. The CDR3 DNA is TGTGCCAGCAGCCAAGGCCGGGTAGTTGTTCTCGAGCAGTACTTC.